The T cell receptor (beta chain) under discussion was sequenced for a study of CD8 T cells in Susac syndrome. This clonotype was observed once. Trimming cost V 8 bases and J 9 bases; bases outside gene matches: 7. This CDR3 has 14 residues. CDR1 SGHAT and CDR2 FQNNGV come from the germline V gene. An amount of RNA that ranged from about 0.45 to 1 ug was reverse transcribed with random hexamers. TCRdb analysed the immunoSEQ multiplex PCR reads with MiXCR anew, one entry per CDR3 protein. Among hundreds of thousands of distinct CDR3 sequences listed, about 85% were seen once. The gene calls are TRBV11-2 and TRBJ1-6; TRBD1 agrees at 10 bases. Material for sequencing was CD8+ T cells from PBMCs. The receptor comes from a human donor with multiple sclerosis. CDR3 amino acids: CASWDRGEGSPLHF. The CDR3 bases are TGTGCCAGCTGGGACAGGGGCGAGGGTTCACCCCTCCACTTT.